This is a list of T cell receptor beta chains from one sample in a study of cytotoxic CD8 clonotypes in ibrutinib-treated CLL. The table came from immunoSEQ multiplex PCR; TCRdb's copy has only in-frame clones and leaves some out. The repertoire includes about 5,500 clones, 65% to 70% of them detected once, and roughly 40% sits in the top ten. The sequencing here drew on PBMCs, taken before ibrutinib treatment. These receptors all come from a human donor with chronic lymphocytic leukemia. Each CDR3 is given with its conserved first and last residue. D genes are given only for firm matches. The size field is filled for only some rows; it gives once, few, many or a size class.

j_call,v_call,clone_size,d_call,cdr3_length,cdr3_aa,cdr3_nt
TRBJ1-1,TRBV27,NA,TRBD1,16,CASSPDRGHFYTEAFF,TGTGCCAGCAGCCCGGACAGGGGGCATTTCTACACTGAAGCTTTCTTT
TRBJ2-7,TRBV6-5,few,TRBD1,15,CASSNPGQGEDEQYF,TGTGCCAGCAGTAACCCGGGACAGGGGGAAGACGAGCAGTACTTC
TRBJ2-3,TRBV4-1,NA,TRBD2,18,CASSQAPSGGLHTDTQYF,TGCGCCAGCAGCCAAGCCCCTAGCGGGGGCCTCCACACAGATACGCAGTATTTT
TRBJ2-7,TRBV20-1,NA,NA,10,CSARDYEQYF,TGCAGTGCTAGAGACTACGAGCAGTACTTC
TRBJ1-2,TRBV6-5,NA,NA,12,CASSSKLRGYTF,TGTGCCAGCAGTTCAAAATTGCGTGGCTACACCTTC
TRBJ2-1,TRBV29-1,NA,NA,10,CSASGTEQFF,TGCAGCGCCTCAGGGACTGAGCAGTTCTTC
TRBJ2-1,TRBV11-2,few,NA,12,CASRPGPNEQFF,TGTGCCAGCAGGCCGGGACCCAATGAGCAGTTCTTC
TRBJ1-2,TRBV13,NA,NA,13,CASSLKGGYGYTF,TGTGCCAGCAGCTTAAAGGGTGGCTATGGCTACACCTTC
TRBJ1-1,TRBV5-3,few,NA,12,CARGKGNTEAFF,TGTGCCAGGGGGAAGGGGAACACTGAAGCTTTCTTT
TRBJ1-2,TRBV7-9,NA,NA,14,CASSYRDTYYGYTF,TGTGCCAGCAGCTACCGGGACACATACTATGGCTACACCTTC
TRBJ1-1,TRBV5-1,once,NA,13,CASSLDLNTEAFF,TGCGCCAGCAGCTTGGACTTGAACACTGAAGCTTTCTTT
TRBJ2-1,TRBV9,NA,NA,14,CASSVGVRGDEQFF,TGTGCCAGCAGCGTAGGGGTACGGGGCGATGAGCAGTTCTTC
TRBJ1-1,TRBV4-1,NA,TRBD1,17,CASSLLQRGPVNTEAFF,TGCGCCAGCAGCCTACTCCAGAGGGGGCCGGTGAACACTGAAGCTTTCTTT
TRBJ1-5,TRBV6-6,NA,NA,13,CASSYLQDQPQHF,TGTGCCAGCAGTTATCTTCAGGATCAGCCCCAGCATTTT
TRBJ2-1,TRBV5-1,NA,NA,15,CASSLENGGPVEQFF,TGCGCCAGCAGCTTGGAAAACGGGGGGCCGGTTGAGCAGTTCTTC
TRBJ1-6,TRBV11-1,NA,NA,13,CASSLGTDSPLHF,TGTGCCAGCAGCTTAGGGACAGATTCACCCCTCCACTTT
TRBJ1-1,TRBV27,NA,NA,14,CASRVSLPGTEAFF,TGTGCCAGCAGAGTTAGTCTCCCGGGGACTGAAGCTTTCTTT
TRBJ2-3,TRBV5-6,NA,NA,14,CASSLFQNTDTQYF,TGTGCCAGCAGCTTGTTTCAGAACACAGATACGCAGTATTTT
TRBJ1-1,TRBV4-1,NA,TRBD1,17,CASSQRLTTGVRTEAFF,TGCGCCAGCAGCCAACGATTGACGACAGGGGTGAGAACTGAAGCTTTCTTT
TRBJ1-5,TRBV6-4,NA,TRBD1,16,CASTHANRGLNQPQHF,TGTGCCAGCACGCACGCCAACAGGGGGCTGAATCAGCCCCAGCATTTT
TRBJ2-2,TRBV5-1,NA,NA,14,CASSLNTRAPELFF,TGCGCCAGCAGCCTGAATACAAGGGCCCCGGAGCTGTTTTTT
TRBJ2-5,TRBV5-1,NA,NA,14,CASSSSPPQETQYF,TGCGCCAGCAGCTCCTCGCCGCCTCAAGAGACCCAGTACTTC
TRBJ2-7,TRBV15,NA,NA,13,CATSYREMGEQYF,TGTGCCACTTCTTATCGGGAGATGGGTGAGCAGTACTTC
TRBJ2-3,TRBV7-3,NA,NA,15,CASSSYDSPTDTQYF,TGTGCCAGCAGCTCGTACGACAGTCCCACAGATACGCAGTATTTT
TRBJ1-1,TRBV11-2,NA,TRBD1,15,CASSLEQGFSTEAFF,TGTGCCAGCAGCCTAGAACAGGGGTTTTCCACTGAAGCTTTCTTT
TRBJ2-3,TRBV5-8,once,NA,13,CASKSTGRGGMYF,TGTGCCAGCAAAAGTACCGGCAGGGGAGGAATGTATTTT
TRBJ1-1,TRBV2,NA,NA,13,CASSKGGASGAFF,TGTGCCAGCAGCAAGGGGGGGGCGTCCGGCGCTTTCTTT